A single sample is the source of the 19 T cell receptor beta chains below, sequenced in a study of blood T cell repertoires in COVID-19 (dated by TCRdb to 2018 to 2020). The receptor library was made with the immunoSEQ multiplex PCR assay. Held by TCRdb, this immuneACCESS table contains in-frame sequences only and omits some clones. Under half of the omission traces to an unresolved V gene where checked; the cause of the rest is unknown. The sample table records about 260,000 clones; 80% to 90% of these occur just once. More than 1.3% of the sample comes from the top ten. The source material was peripheral blood. The origin of the receptors is a woman between 40 and 55 years old who had recovered from COVID-19.

This chain joins TRBV4-3 and TRBJ2-5, with 7 bases lining up with TRBD2. This CDR3 comprises 16 residues. The germline gives CDR1 LGHNA, CDR2 YSLEER. V shed 4 bases, J shed 1 base, and the junction held 9 bases outside the gene matches. DNA for the CDR3: TGCGCCAGCAGCCCCAAAGGGGAGGGTCTCCAAGAGACCCAGTACTTC. Protein product: CASSPKGEGLQETQYF.

The rearrangement joins TRBV29-1 to TRBJ2-1, with 12 bases fitting TRBD1. CDR1 is SQVTM, CDR2 ANQGSEA, per germline. The junction had 5 bases not matched to a gene; V was cut back by 6 bases and J by 8 bases. The CDR3 contains 13 residues. The DNA of the CDR3 is TGCAGCGTGGAGGGGACAGGGGGCGATGAGCAGTTCTTC. It specifies CSVEGTGGDEQFF.

The V and J genes are TRBV5-1 and TRBJ2-7; D possibly corresponds to TRBD1 (5 bases). The germline V gene has CDR1 SGHRS and CDR2 YFSETQ. The ends were cut back, 4 bases at V and 2 bases at J, with 10 bases in the middle. This CDR3 is 13 amino acids long. CDR3 nucleotides: TGCGCCAGCAGCAAGGACACTACCTACGAGCAGTACTTC. It yields the protein CASSKDTTYEQYF.

The genes are TRBV7-8 and TRBJ1-5; D is unresolved. Germline CDR1 and CDR2: SGHVS and FQNEAQ. The V and J ends lost 2 bases and 7 bases respectively, with 9 bases between them. The CDR3 length is 13 residues. DNA for the CDR3: TGTGCCAGCAGCTTAATCGGGAAACAGCCCCAGCATTTT. Protein product: CASSLIGKQPQHF.

This clone has just a few counts. V and J are TRBV7-3 and TRBJ2-7; 14 nucleotides agree with TRBD2. CDR1 is SGHTA and CDR2 is FQGTGA in the germline V gene. V lost 8 bases to trimming and J lost 6 bases; unmatched junction nucleotides: 3. The CDR3 consists of 13 residues. The CDR3 coding sequence is TGTGCCAGCGGACTAGCGGGGGGACGCGAGCAGTACTTC. Amino acid sequence: CASGLAGGREQYF.

The chain links TRBV28 to TRBJ2-5; the match to TRBD2 covers 7 bases. The junction had 5 bases not matched to a gene; V was cut back by 3 bases and J by 1 base. Germline V lookup: CDR1 MDHEN, CDR2 SYDVKM. This CDR3 is 15 amino acids long. CDR3 sequence (DNA): TGTGCCAGCAGTTTGACGGGGGAGGGCCAAGAGACCCAGTACTTC. As protein: CASSLTGEGQETQYF.

The J gene is TRBJ1-1, the V gene TRBV6-4; tentatively, D is TRBD1 (6 bases). The CDR3 spans 13 residues. Germline values: CDR1 MRHNA, CDR2 SNTAGT. The germline V and J ends were trimmed by 8 bases and 5 bases, with 15 bases remaining between them. This CDR3 is CASSLTGTTEAFF. CDR3 nucleotide sequence: TGTGCCAGCTCCCTGACGGGGACAACTGAAGCTTTCTTT.

The chain carries TRBV7-9 and TRBJ2-7; 8 bases line up with TRBD2. Germline CDR1 SEHNR, CDR2 FQNEAQ (reference sequence). Germline trimming cut 8 bases from V and 2 bases from J; bases unmatched to any gene: 2. CDR3 length: 12 residues. The CDR3 protein is CASGSGTYEQYF. The CDR3 bases are TGTGCCAGCGGTAGCGGGACCTACGAGCAGTACTTC.

Notes on this clone: This sample includes further DNA sequences coding for the same CDR3. As DNA, the CDR3 is TGTGCCAGCAGTTACCAGGGTAACTATGGCTACACCTTC. This sequence encodes CASSYQGNYGYTF. The V gene is TRBV6-5, the J gene TRBJ1-2, with D possibly being TRBD1 (5 bases). Germline-derived CDR1 and CDR2 are MNHEY and SVGAGI. Trimming stripped 2 bases from V and 1 base from J, with 5 bases between. The CDR3 has 13 amino acids.

This chain links TRBV27 with TRBJ1-5; possible D gene TRBD1, 5 bases. CDR1 MNHEY and CDR2 SMNVEV come from the germline V gene (reference sequence). The V end lost 0 bases, the J end lost 4 bases, and 10 bases lay between the germline ends. The CDR3 is made up of 15 amino acids. CDR3 sequence: CASSLSRQLNQPQHF. The CDR3 nucleotides read TGTGCCAGCAGTTTATCGAGACAGTTGAATCAGCCCCAGCATTTT.

Only one count was recorded for this clone. The junction shows a germline mismatch at one end, possibly a read error. The V and J genes are TRBV5-6 and TRBJ2-2; perhaps TRBD2 as D (7 bases). This CDR3 is 18 amino acids long. Germline V gives CDR1 SGHDT, CDR2 YYEEEE. The CDR3 is CARSSRLYPRGAGGELFF. The CDR3 DNA sequence: TGTGCCCGCAGCTCCCGATTATATCCTCGGGGGGCGGGCGGGGAGCTGTTTTTT.

On this clone itself: This sample also contains other DNA sequences that code for the same CDR3. This chain uses TRBV15 with TRBJ1-2; perhaps TRBD1 as D (5 bases). Trimming cost V 2 bases and J 3 bases, with 22 bases left between them. This CDR3 region has 18 residues. In germline, CDR1 is LNHNV, CDR2 YYDKDF (reference sequence). The CDR3 sequence is CATSRTLGSGEGHYGYTF. Here the CDR3 DNA reads TGTGCCACCAGCAGAACCTTGGGTTCGGGGGAGGGGCACTATGGCTACACCTTC.

The rearrangement links TRBV2 to TRBJ2-1, with a possible D match to TRBD2 (7 bases). V dropped 6 bases and J dropped 8 bases, with 11 bases sitting between them. The CDR3 consists of 12 residues. The germline V gene has CDR1 SNHLY and CDR2 FYNNEI. The CDR3 region is CASSRGGDEQFF. The CDR3 nucleotides are TGTGCCAGCAGCCGCGGGGGCGATGAGCAGTTCTTC.

This clone was counted a single time. This rearrangement joins TRBV5-1 to TRBJ1-5; D is possibly TRBD1 (5 bases). The V gene lost 4 bases and the J gene lost 3 bases, with 8 bases spanning the gap. The CDR3 is 13 residues long. The germline V gene has CDR1 SGHRS and CDR2 YFSETQ. CDR3 coding DNA: TGCGCCAGCAGCGGGGGGATCAATCAGCCCCAGCATTTT. It translates to CASSGGINQPQHF.

The chain is built from TRBV6-1 and TRBJ2-3, with a weak D call TRBD2 (7 bases). Trimming took off 3 bases at V and 9 bases at J, with 10 bases between the two ends. The V gene's germline CDR1 is MNHNS and CDR2 SASEGT. The CDR3 runs to 12 residues. This CDR3 reads CASSDRGGTQYF. The CDR3 region has the DNA TGTGCCAGCAGTGATCGCGGGGGCACGCAGTATTTT.

The chain couples TRBV6-5 to TRBJ2-3; D may be TRBD2 (6 bases). Trimming took 1 base from V and 1 from J, leaving 9 bases between them. This CDR3 region has 15 residues. Germline CDR1 MNHEY, CDR2 SVGAGI. CDR3 protein: CASSYYLAGTDTQYF. The CDR3, as DNA: TGTGCCAGCAGTTACTATTTAGCGGGCACAGATACGCAGTATTTT.

The V and J genes are TRBV11-2 and TRBJ1-1; D possibly corresponds to TRBD1 (5 bases). V was pared by 5 bases and J by 6 bases, with 16 bases between. This CDR3 region has 14 residues. Germline CDR1 SGHAT, CDR2 FQNNGV. The DNA of the CDR3 is TGTGCCAGCAGCGTAACCGGGGGTACGGCTGAAGCTTTCTTT. Translation gives CASSVTGGTAEAFF. The variable domain in full, with the rest retrieved from reference TRBV11-2 and TRBJ1-1, is EAGVAQSPRYKIIEKRQSVAFWCNPISGHATLYWYQQILGQGPKLLIQFQNNGVVDDSQLPKDRFSAERLKGVDSTLKIQPAKLEDSAVYLCASSVTGGTAEAFFGQGTRLTVV.

The J gene is TRBJ2-3, the V gene TRBV14, with a possible D match to TRBD2 (6 bases). CDR3 length: 17 residues. Trimming shortened V by 3 bases and J by 2 bases, and 18 bases separated the two germline ends. CDR1 is SGHDN, CDR2 FVKESK, per germline. The CDR3 region has the DNA TGTGCCAGCAGCCATCCGCGGGGCCCCTACCTCACAGATACGCAGTATTTT. Translation: CASSHPRGPYLTDTQYF.

This clone has only one observation. The rearrangement uses TRBV9 and TRBJ2-7; 9 bases agree with TRBD2. Germline V lookup: CDR1 SGDLS, CDR2 YYNGEE. Trimming at V came to 0 bases and at J to 4 bases, leaving 2 bases not matched to a gene. CDR3 length: 14 residues. CDR3 DNA sequence: TGTGCCAGCAGCGTAGGGCTAGCGGGGTACGAGCAGTACTTC. Residues: CASSVGLAGYEQYF.